This entry features one T cell receptor beta chain sequence. As yet, its antigen is unknown. These data belong to a study of a mutant IDH1 vaccine in newly diagnosed glioma. About the study: Eight vaccinations went to patients in weeks 1, 3, 5, 7, 11, 15, 19, 23. Standard pretreatment was either radiotherapy, temozolomide, or, for most, radiochemotherapy with temozolomide.

Notes on the study in general: Among patients, 80% to 95% showed immune responses induced by the vaccine.

The protocol was immunoSEQ multiplex PCR, while the TCRdb copy is restricted to in-frame clones and leaves out a portion. This sample has approximately 41,000 clones, with approximately 89% found just once. The CDR3 is 14 amino acids. From germline, CDR1 is SEHNR and CDR2 FQNEAQ (reference sequence). Trimming cost V 5 bases and J 4 bases, with 14 bases left between them. Described time point: week 23, last vaccination. Doses comprised 300 ug of mutant IDH1 20-mer peptide each, plus topical imiquimod. The sample in question was PBMCs, obtained from a glioma patient whose treatment included an IDH1 peptide vaccine. The clonotype was recovered from a man aged 45 to 65 with glioma. This chain links TRBV7-9 with TRBJ1-2; D gene ambiguous. The CDR3 sequence: CASSKGPGGYGYTF. The CDR3 nucleotides are TGTGCCAGCAGCAAAGGGCCGGGAGGCTATGGCTACACCTTC.